The present T cell receptor beta chain was sequenced within a study of cytomegalovirus exposure and HLA in healthy donors. Study-wide results and limits: Most TCR sequences showed up rarely, but some public TCRs showed up in many donors.

The PCR used 60 Vbeta and 13 Jbeta primers. The data were produced by immunoSEQ multiplex PCR, yet TCRdb's version contains in-frame clones alone and is incomplete. The sample contains tens of thousands of clones, more than 60% of which appear only once. The CDR3 is 15 residues long. Between the trimmed V and J ends, which lost 4 bases and 4 bases, there was a span of 15 bases. Germline assignment: CDR1 SGHNT and CDR2 YYREEE (reference sequence). This clone was counted between two and nine times. Its antigen is undetermined. The receptor comes from a middle-aged man in good health and CMV-seronegative. The chain employs TRBV5-4 and TRBJ1-3, with D tentatively TRBD1 (5 bases). Sequenced: PBMCs. The CDR3 spells CASSQPGRTGNTIYF. The CDR3 DNA is TGTGCCAGCAGCCAACCCGGGCGGACAGGAAACACCATATATTTT. The complete variable domain, with remaining parts taken from reference TRBV5-4 and TRBJ1-3, reads ETGVTQSPTHLIKTRGQQVTLRCSSQSGHNTVSWYQQALGQGPQFIFQYYREEENGRGNFPPRFSGLQFPNYSSELNVNALELDDSALYLCASSQPGRTGNTIYFGEGSWLTVV.